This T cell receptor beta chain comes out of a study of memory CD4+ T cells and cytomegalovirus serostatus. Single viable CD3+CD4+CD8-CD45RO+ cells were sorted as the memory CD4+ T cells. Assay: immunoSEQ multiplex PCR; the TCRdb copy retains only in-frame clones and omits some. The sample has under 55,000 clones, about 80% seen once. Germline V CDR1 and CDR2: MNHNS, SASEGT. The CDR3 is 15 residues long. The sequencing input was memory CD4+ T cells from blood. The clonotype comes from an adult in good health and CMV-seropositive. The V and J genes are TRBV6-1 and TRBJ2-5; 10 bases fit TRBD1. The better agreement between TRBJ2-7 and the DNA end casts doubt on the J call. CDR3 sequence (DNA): TGTGCCAGCAGTTCTACCGGGACAGGGGTCTACGAGCAGTACTTC. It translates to CASSSTGTGVYEQYF.